A single sample gave rise to the 8 T cell receptor beta chains below, sequenced in a study of STAT5B mutations in CD4+ large granular lymphocyte leukemia. Assay: immunoSEQ multiplex PCR; the TCRdb copy retains only in-frame clones and omits some. The sample includes approximately 32,000 clones, 69% of them seen just once. Specimen: CD4+ T cells from blood buffy coats. The receptors were gathered from a human donor in good health.

Comments on this clone: The missing conserved phenylalanine or tryptophan at the end of this CDR3 makes a read error likely. Because the CDR3's place on the DNA is in doubt, the DNA is left out and the CDR3 is given as listed by TCRdb. The rearrangement uses TRBV19 and TRBJ1-1. In germline, CDR1 is LNHDA, CDR2 SQIVND (reference sequence). The CDR3 is 11 residues long, ends included. The CDR3 is CASSIGRGFQV.

The CDR3 nucleotides read TGTGCCAGCAACCCTGGATATTCAGGGGCTAACTATGGCTACACCTTC. Its protein is CASNPGYSGANYGYTF. The rearrangement links TRBV9 to TRBJ1-2; maybe TRBD1 (6 bases). Between the trimmed V and J ends, which lost 6 bases and 0 bases, there was a span of 18 bases. The CDR3 contains 16 residues. From germline, CDR1 is SGDLS and CDR2 YYNGEE. The complete variable domain, with remaining parts taken from reference TRBV9 and TRBJ1-2, reads DSGVTQTPKHLITATGQRVTLRCSPRSGDLSVYWYQQSLDQGLQFLIQYYNGEERAKGNILERFSAQQFPDLHSELNLSSLELGDSALYFCASNPGYSGANYGYTFGSGTRLTVV.

This sequence joins TRBV4-2 and TRBJ2-5; unclear D gene. The CDR3 is made up of 14 amino acids. Germline loops: CDR1 LGHNA, CDR2 YNFKEQ. The germline V and J ends were trimmed by 1 base and 3 bases, with 9 bases remaining between them. The CDR3 DNA follows: TGTGCCAGCAGCCAAGGGGTGGATAAAGAGACCCAGTACTTC. Its translation: CASSQGVDKETQYF.

This clone was seen only once. J is TRBJ2-7 and V is TRBV27, with D possibly TRBD1 on 6 matching bases. Looked up from germline, CDR1 is MNHEY and CDR2 is SMNVEV (reference sequence). With 3 bases removed from V and 4 bases from J, the gap between germline ends came to 16 bases. CDR3 size: 15 residues. CDR3 residues: CASSFAHRAVYEQYF. CDR3 DNA: TGTGCCAGCAGTTTTGCGCACAGGGCGGTATACGAGCAGTACTTC.

J is TRBJ2-7 and V is TRBV5-1, with D unclear. The CDR3 loop spans 15 amino acids. The V end was cut by 1 base, the J end by 2 bases, with 13 bases between. Germline loops: CDR1 SGHRS, CDR2 YFSETQ. The CDR3 is CASSLQQSLTYEQYF. Written as DNA, the CDR3 is TGCGCCAGCAGCTTGCAACAGTCCCTCACCTACGAGCAGTACTTC.

This clone has more than one count but fewer than ten. The V gene is TRBV5-1, the J gene TRBJ2-5; D unclear. V was clipped by 1 base and J by 4 bases, with 8 bases between them. This CDR3 has 13 residues. Germline V gene lookup returns CDR1 SGHRS and CDR2 YFSETQ. The CDR3 DNA sequence: TGCGCCAGCAGCTTGAGAAGCAGAGAGACCCAGTACTTC. Translating it yields CASSLRSRETQYF.

The chain combines TRBV7-2 with TRBJ1-3; possible D gene TRBD1, 5 bases. V lost 5 bases, J lost 2 bases, and 10 bases lay in between. Germline CDR1 and CDR2: SGHTA and FQGNSA. The length of the CDR3 is 14 residues. Here the CDR3 reads CASSPGAAGNTIYF. For the CDR3, the DNA is TGTGCCAGCAGCCCTGGGGCGGCTGGAAACACCATATATTTT.

The V and J genes are TRBV6-1 and TRBJ1-2; weak D call: TRBD1 (5 bases). Germline V CDR1 and CDR2: MNHNS, SASEGT. Trimming left V 7 bases short and J 2 bases short, with 17 bases between. The CDR3 spans 15 residues. The DNA for the CDR3 is TGTGCCAGCACCCCCCGGGACGGCCAAAACTATGGCTACACCTTC. Residues: CASTPRDGQNYGYTF.